The next 6 T cell receptor beta chains were all read from a single sample in a study of CXCR3-negative and CXCR3-positive naive CD8 T cells (dated by TCRdb to between 2018 and 2021). The research as a whole found: Compared with CXCR3-negative naive cells, CXCR3-positive naive cells had TRB CDR3s with higher hydrophobicity (lower Kidera factor 4), lower energy, and higher strength and volume indices.

These receptors are not linked to any known antigen. The run used a NextSeq 550. The Human TCR Profiling Kit (MiLaboratory) was used to make UMI-labeled 5' RACE TRB cDNA libraries. Based on TCRdb reprocessing of the reads, there is one entry per CDR3 protein sequence, and DNA is missing. The table kept for this sample lists approximately 65,000 distinct CDR3 sequences. The ten largest clones add up to 0.7% to 0.8% of the sample. The source material was naive CXCR3+ CD8+ T cells from blood. The sample's cell subset or site label, decoded: CD45RO-CCR7+CD27+CD95- naive CD8+ T cells expressing CXCR3 (TNR3+). Receptors originate from a human donor in good health. Some clones in this sample may be carry-over from other donors' samples.

The chain combines TRBV5-6 with TRBJ2-7. This CDR3 comprises 16 residues. CDR1 and CDR2 (germline): SGHDT, YYEEEE. The CDR3 is CASSLQRFQSSYEQYF.

The rearrangement links TRBV7-8 to TRBJ2-1; the D call of TRBD2 rests on TCRdb alone, since no DNA is present to check it. The CDR3 extends over 21 amino acids. Germline CDR1 and CDR2: SGHVS and FQNEAQ. The CDR3 region is CASSLDEFGLALGYSYNEQFF.

J is TRBJ2-1 and V is TRBV9; the D call from TCRdb, TRBD1, cannot be confirmed without DNA. CDR1 is SGDLS, CDR2 YYNGEE, per germline. This CDR3 spans 14 amino acids. Here the CDR3 reads CASSSTDRVNEQFF.

The chain has TRBV14 and TRBJ2-3; the TCRdb call, TRBD1, lacks DNA for checking. Germline CDR1 is SGHDN and CDR2 is FVKESK. The CDR3 totals 18 residues. This CDR3 reads CASSQEFAGYPGTDTQYF.

The chain couples TRBV3-1 to TRBJ2-7; checking the TCRdb D call of TRBD1 is not possible without DNA. Germline V lookup: CDR1 LGHDT, CDR2 YNNKEL (reference sequence). This CDR3 spans 15 amino acids. CDR3 in amino acids: CASSQEAGSTYEQYF.

This chain joins TRBV21-1 and TRBJ2-5; the D call of TRBD2 rests on TCRdb alone, since no DNA is present to check it. TRBV21-1 is a documented pseudogene. The CDR3 totals 18 residues. This CDR3 reads CASSKRDLAGPSRETQYF.